This T cell receptor beta chain was captured in a study of cytomegalovirus exposure and HLA in healthy donors. The CDR3 has 13 amino acids. V was pared by 5 bases and J by 2 bases, with 9 bases between. Germline lookup yields CDR1 SGHTA and CDR2 FQGNSA. Donors sampled were nominally healthy, though unrecorded immune exposures were likely. Primers included in the PCR were 60 Vbeta and 13 Jbeta primers. Here immunoSEQ multiplex PCR was the method, and the copy in TCRdb shows in-frame clones only, minus some. The table lists more than 140,000 clones, 60% to 80% of them singletons. This receptor was obtained from a man between 40 and 49 years old in good health and CMV-seronegative. The rearrangement links TRBV7-2 to TRBJ1-2; TRBD1 might be the D (5 bases). Sequenced material: PBMCs. CDR3 sequence: CASSPDKNYGYTF. CDR3 nucleotides: TGTGCCAGCAGCCCGGACAAGAACTATGGCTACACCTTC.